This T cell receptor beta chain was recorded in a study of circulating CD8 cells and anti-PD-1 response in melanoma. The CDR3 has 16 amino acids. CDR1 MNHEY and CDR2 SMNVEV come from the germline V gene (reference sequence). Germline trimming cut 5 bases from V and 0 bases from J; bases unmatched to any gene: 7. Relative to its sample, this clonotype is medium-sized. Four subsets defined by PD-1 and/or TIGIT were sorted from live CD3+CD8+TCRalphabeta+ cells. Each library started from roughly 15 ng of total RNA using the QIAseq Immune Repertoire TCR panel. TCRdb reprocessed the reads via MiXCR and lists one record per CDR3 protein. The sample consists of around 470 distinct CDR3 sequences, about 14% of them appearing once.

The sample was CD8+ T cells from PBMCs, taken at baseline or after one month of anti-PD-1 therapy (not recorded which). This TCR came from a human donor with melanoma. The chain employs TRBV27 and TRBJ2-1; 7 nucleotides line up with TRBD1. In DNA, the CDR3 is TGTGCCAGCAGTCAACAGGGGCGGAGCTCCTACAATGAGCAGTTCTTC. It translates to CASSQQGRSSYNEQFF.